The 13 T cell receptor beta chains listed next were all sequenced from one sample in a study of cytomegalovirus exposure and HLA in healthy donors. TCRdb's table, derived via immunoSEQ multiplex PCR, lists solely in-frame clones and lacks some. The data show a few hundred thousand clones, approximately 80% seen once. Sample: PBMCs. The receptors were gathered from a woman aged 25 to 45 in good health and CMV-seropositive.

This clone was recorded only once. V is TRBV5-5 and J is TRBJ1-2; TRBD1 matches 7 bases. Unmatched junction bases numbered 6, after V lost 0 bases and J lost 7 bases. This CDR3 has 14 residues. Per germline, CDR1 SGHKS and CDR2 YYEKEE (reference sequence). The CDR3 sequence: CASSLVSGGSGYTF. The CDR3 DNA is TGTGCCAGCAGCTTGGTCTCAGGGGGTTCTGGCTACACCTTC.

The rearrangement links TRBV20-1 to TRBJ2-1; D remains ambiguous. This CDR3 is 11 amino acids long. Germline V CDR1 and CDR2: DFQATT, SNEGSKA (reference sequence). The V and J ends lost 1 base and 9 bases respectively, with 7 bases between them. The CDR3 region has the DNA TGCAGTGCTAGAGGAGGCAGTGAGCAGTTCTTC. It translates to CSARGGSEQFF.

The rearrangement joins TRBV28 to TRBJ2-5; TRBD1 agrees at 7 bases. Germline V gives CDR1 MDHEN, CDR2 SYDVKM. The CDR3 is 14 residues long. V lost 3 bases, J lost 2 bases, and 3 bases stayed unmatched. CDR3 DNA sequence: TGTGCCAGCAGTTTGACAGGGCGGCAAGAGACCCAGTACTTC. It encodes CASSLTGRQETQYF.

This sequence joins TRBV11-3 and TRBJ2-7; 8 bases match TRBD1. This CDR3 has 15 amino acids. The germline V gene has CDR1 SGHNT and CDR2 YENEEA. Germline trimming cut 5 bases from V and 4 bases from J; bases unmatched to any gene: 10. The CDR3 loop is CASSPSGTGGYEQYF. CDR3 in DNA: TGTGCCAGCAGCCCATCTGGGACAGGTGGTTACGAGCAGTACTTC.

The chain's CDR3 is CASSLDLQQGNEQFF. CDR3 bases: TGTGCCAGCAGCTTAGATCTTCAGCAGGGCAATGAGCAGTTCTTC. This chain connects TRBV11-2 to TRBJ2-1; D is perhaps TRBD1 (5 bases). The CDR3 runs 15 residues. Deletions cut 0 bases from V and 6 bases from J, with 12 bases between. CDR1 and CDR2 (germline): SGHAT, FQNNGV.

V is TRBV18 and J is TRBJ2-7, with TRBD1 as a possible D gene (6 bases). Trimming took 3 bases from V and 2 from J, leaving 8 bases between them. Germline values: CDR1 KGHSH, CDR2 LQKENI. The CDR3 loop spans 13 amino acids. The CDR3, as DNA: TGTGCCAGCTCACCGGGGACAACCTACGAGCAGTACTTC. Protein: CASSPGTTYEQYF.

The V gene is TRBV7-9, the J gene TRBJ1-1; D might be TRBD1 (5 bases). V gave up 5 bases and J gave up 7 bases, with 11 bases separating them. Germline-derived CDR1 and CDR2 are SEHNR and FQNEAQ (reference sequence). The CDR3 spans 12 residues. This CDR3 is CASSPWDGEAFF. Here the CDR3 DNA reads TGTGCCAGCAGCCCTTGGGACGGTGAAGCTTTCTTT.

The V call is TRBV12-5, the J call TRBJ1-1, with D unclear. This CDR3 is 14 amino acids long. Trimming left V 6 bases short and J 1 base short, with 12 bases between. Germline V gene data show CDR1 as LGHNT and CDR2 as FRNRAP. The CDR3 loop reads CASGRGAGNTEAFF. Here the CDR3 DNA reads TGTGCTAGTGGCCGCGGCGCGGGGAACACTGAAGCTTTCTTT.

This clone was counted many times. The same CDR3 arises from other DNA sequences in this sample as well. This chain uses TRBV5-4 with TRBJ2-7; 7 positions match TRBD1. Germline values: CDR1 SGHNT, CDR2 YYREEE (reference sequence). V trimming: 3 bases; J trimming: 2 bases; junction bases outside the gene matches: 2. This CDR3 comprises 13 residues. CDR3 region: CASSSGTAYEQYF. In DNA form, the CDR3 reads TGTGCCAGCAGCTCCGGGACAGCCTACGAGCAGTACTTC.

The V and J genes are TRBV2 and TRBJ1-2, with TRBD1 as a possible D gene (5 bases). V was cut by 4 bases and J by 12 bases, with 12 bases left in between. The CDR3 is made up of 11 amino acids. Germline CDR1 reads SNHLY; CDR2 reads FYNNEI. Written as DNA, the CDR3 is TGTGCCAGCAGTGGGGGCCGGCTACACACCTTC. Its translation is CASSGGRLHTF.

The chain uses TRBV30 and TRBJ1-1; tentatively, D is TRBD1 (6 bases). V was shortened by 5 bases and J by 12 bases, with 25 bases between the two germline ends. The length of the CDR3 is 14 residues. Germline CDR1 is GTSNPN and CDR2 is SVGIG (reference sequence). The CDR3 loop reads CAWSHRSPGGTPFF. In nucleotides, the CDR3 is TGTGCCTGGTCCCACCGTAGCCCGGGGGGGACACCTTTCTTT.

CDR3 loop: CASSARTVMNTEAFF. Here the CDR3 DNA reads TGTGCCAGCAGCGCGCGGACGGTAATGAACACTGAAGCTTTCTTT. This rearrangement joins TRBV9 to TRBJ1-1, with D unresolved. V dropped 3 bases and J dropped 0 bases, with 12 bases sitting between them. Germline V gene data show CDR1 as SGDLS and CDR2 as YYNGEE. The CDR3 length is 15 residues.

The chain uses TRBV5-8 and TRBJ2-1; 7 positions match TRBD2. The germline V gene encodes CDR1 SGHTS and CDR2 YDEGEE. The CDR3 is 15 residues long. J lost 8 bases, V lost 0 bases, and 8 bases had no gene match. For the CDR3, the DNA is TGTGCCAGCAGCTTGGATGTGGGAGGGCCCGATGAGCAGTTCTTC. This codes for CASSLDVGGPDEQFF.